This T cell receptor (beta chain) stems from a study of blood T cell repertoires in COVID-19. TCRdb's table, derived via immunoSEQ multiplex PCR, lists solely in-frame clones and lacks some. The sample has roughly 310,000 clones, 75% to 90% seen once. Looked up from germline, CDR1 is MDHEN and CDR2 is SYDVKM. The CDR3 covers 15 residues. V was clipped by 6 bases and J by 1 base; unmatched bases: 8. The sample consisted of peripheral blood. This TCR came from a woman aged 25 to 45 with COVID-19, enrolled during active disease. The chain recombines TRBV28 with TRBJ2-7, with TRBD2 identical over 8 bases. This CDR3 is CASSHPGLGSYEQYF. In nucleotides, the CDR3 is TGTGCCAGCAGCCATCCGGGACTAGGATCCTACGAGCAGTACTTC.